This entry lists 3 T cell receptor beta chains sequenced from one sample in a study of shared clonotypes between healthy human individuals. Naive CD8 cells comprised CD45RO-negative, CCR7-positively selected cells, excluding terminally differentiated effector memory CD45RA+ cells. The protocol was immunoSEQ multiplex PCR, while the TCRdb copy is restricted to in-frame clones and leaves out a portion. The sample includes about 2,100,000 clones, just over 90% seen only once; the top ten take 1.5% to 2%. Sequencing input: naive CD8+ T cells from PBMCs. All receptors derive from a man younger than 35 in good health. Some clones in this sample may be carry-over from other donors' samples.

The chain joins TRBV10-3 to TRBJ2-1, with 7 nucleotides matching TRBD2. Germline CDR1 reads ENHRY; CDR2 reads SYGVKD. Trimming removed 0 bases from V and 2 bases from J; junction bases left unmatched: 7. The CDR3 extends over 17 amino acids. For the CDR3, the DNA is TGTGCCATCAGTGAGTCGCGGGGCGGGGGTCCCTACAATGAGCAGTTCTTC. Amino acid sequence: CAISESRGGGPYNEQFF.

V and J are TRBV7-9 and TRBJ2-7; TRBD2 aligns across 7 bases. Germline trimming cut 5 bases from V and 4 bases from J; bases unmatched to any gene: 11. Looked up from germline, CDR1 is SEHNR and CDR2 is FQNEAQ (reference sequence). The CDR3 runs to 15 residues. For the CDR3, the DNA is TGTGCCAGCAGCGGTTGGGGAGGGAGACCGTACGAGCAGTACTTC. This sequence encodes CASSGWGGRPYEQYF.

The J gene is TRBJ2-7, the V gene TRBV29-1; tentatively, D is TRBD1 or TRBD2 (5 bases each). Looked up from germline, CDR1 is SQVTM and CDR2 is ANQGSEA. CDR3 length: 14 residues. Trimming stripped 4 bases from V and 3 bases from J, with 16 bases between. Here the CDR3 DNA reads TGCAGCGTTGGAGTGTGGGACCGAAACTACGAGCAGTACTTC. Protein sequence: CSVGVWDRNYEQYF.